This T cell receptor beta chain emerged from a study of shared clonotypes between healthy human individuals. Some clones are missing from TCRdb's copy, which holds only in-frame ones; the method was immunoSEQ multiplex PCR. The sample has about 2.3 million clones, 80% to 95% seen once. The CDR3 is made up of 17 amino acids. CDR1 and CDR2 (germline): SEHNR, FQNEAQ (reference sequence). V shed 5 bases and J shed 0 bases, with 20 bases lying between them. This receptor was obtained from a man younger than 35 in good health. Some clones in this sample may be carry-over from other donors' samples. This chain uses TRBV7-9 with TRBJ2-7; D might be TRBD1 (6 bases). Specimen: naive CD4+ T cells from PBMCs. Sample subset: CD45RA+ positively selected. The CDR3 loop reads CASSPLSPRGPSYEQYF. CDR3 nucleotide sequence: TGTGCCAGCAGCCCTCTGTCACCCAGGGGCCCCTCCTACGAGCAGTACTTC.